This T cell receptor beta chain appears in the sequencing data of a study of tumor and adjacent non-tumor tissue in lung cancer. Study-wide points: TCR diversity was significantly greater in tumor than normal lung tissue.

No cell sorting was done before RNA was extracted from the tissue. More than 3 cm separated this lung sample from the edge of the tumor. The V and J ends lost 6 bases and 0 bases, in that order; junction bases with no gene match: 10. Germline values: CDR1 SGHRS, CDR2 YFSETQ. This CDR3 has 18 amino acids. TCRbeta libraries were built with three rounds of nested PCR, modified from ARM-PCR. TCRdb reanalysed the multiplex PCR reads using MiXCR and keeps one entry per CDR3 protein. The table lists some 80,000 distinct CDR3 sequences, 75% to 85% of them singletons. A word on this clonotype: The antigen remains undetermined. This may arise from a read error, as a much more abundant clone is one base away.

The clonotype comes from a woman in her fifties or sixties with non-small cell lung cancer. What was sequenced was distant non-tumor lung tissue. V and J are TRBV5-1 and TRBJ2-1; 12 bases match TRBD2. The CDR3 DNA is TGCGCCAGCAACTCTCTAGCGGGAGGGCCGAGCTCCTACAATGAGCAGTTCTTC. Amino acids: CASNSLAGGPSSYNEQFF.